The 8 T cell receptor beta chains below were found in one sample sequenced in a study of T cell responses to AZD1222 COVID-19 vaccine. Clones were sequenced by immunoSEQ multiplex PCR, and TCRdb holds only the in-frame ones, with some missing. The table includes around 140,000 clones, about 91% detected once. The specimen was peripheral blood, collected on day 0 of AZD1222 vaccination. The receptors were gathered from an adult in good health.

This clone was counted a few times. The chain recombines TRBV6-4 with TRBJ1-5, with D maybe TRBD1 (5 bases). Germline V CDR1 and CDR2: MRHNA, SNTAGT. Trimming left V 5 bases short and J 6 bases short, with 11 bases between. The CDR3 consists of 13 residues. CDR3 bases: TGTGCCAGCAGTCGGGACTGGGGTCAGCCCCAGCATTTT. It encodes CASSRDWGQPQHF.

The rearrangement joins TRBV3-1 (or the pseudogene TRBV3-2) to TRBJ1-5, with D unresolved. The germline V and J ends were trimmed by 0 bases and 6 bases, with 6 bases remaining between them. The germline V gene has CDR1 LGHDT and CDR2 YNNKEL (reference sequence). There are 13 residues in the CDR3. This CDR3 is CASSQDAIQPQHF. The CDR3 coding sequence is TGTGCCAGCAGCCAAGATGCGATTCAGCCCCAGCATTTT.

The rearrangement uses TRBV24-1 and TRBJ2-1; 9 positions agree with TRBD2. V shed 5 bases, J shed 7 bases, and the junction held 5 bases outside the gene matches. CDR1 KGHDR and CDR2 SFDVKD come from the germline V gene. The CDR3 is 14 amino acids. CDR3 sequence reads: CATSAQTSGNEQFF. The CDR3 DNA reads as TGTGCCACCAGTGCCCAGACTAGCGGTAATGAGCAGTTCTTC.

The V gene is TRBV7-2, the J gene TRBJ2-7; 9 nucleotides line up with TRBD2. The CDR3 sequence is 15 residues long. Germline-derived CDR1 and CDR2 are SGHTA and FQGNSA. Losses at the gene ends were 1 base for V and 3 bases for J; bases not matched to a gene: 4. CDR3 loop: CASSLVASGDYEQYF. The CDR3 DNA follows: TGTGCCAGCAGCTTAGTGGCTAGCGGGGACTACGAGCAGTACTTC. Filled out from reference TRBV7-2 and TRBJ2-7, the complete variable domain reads GAGVSQSPSNKVTEKGKDVELRCDPISGHTALYWYRQSLGQGLEFLIYFQGNSAPDKSGLPSDRFSAERTGGSVSTLTIQRTQQEDSAVYLCASSLVASGDYEQYFGPGTRLTVT.

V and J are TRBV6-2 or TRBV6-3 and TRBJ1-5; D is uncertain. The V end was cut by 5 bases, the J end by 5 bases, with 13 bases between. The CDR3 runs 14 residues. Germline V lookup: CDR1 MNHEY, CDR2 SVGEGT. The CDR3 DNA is TGTGCCAGCAGTCACCAAAGAGACGATCAGCCCCAGCATTTT. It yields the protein CASSHQRDDQPQHF.

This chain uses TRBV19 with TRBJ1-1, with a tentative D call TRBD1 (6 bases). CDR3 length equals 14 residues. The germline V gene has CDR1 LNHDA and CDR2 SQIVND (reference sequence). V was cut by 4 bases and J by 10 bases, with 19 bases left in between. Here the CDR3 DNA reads TGTGCCAGTAGTAGATGGGACACAAATAAGTCAGCTTTCTTT. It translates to CASSRWDTNKSAFF. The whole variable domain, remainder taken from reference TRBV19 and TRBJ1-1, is DGGITQSPKYLFRKEGQNVTLSCEQNLNHDAMYWYRQDPGQGLRLIYYSQIVNDFQKGDIAEGYSVSREKKESFPLTVTSAQKNPTAFYLCASSRWDTNKSAFFGQGTRLTVV.

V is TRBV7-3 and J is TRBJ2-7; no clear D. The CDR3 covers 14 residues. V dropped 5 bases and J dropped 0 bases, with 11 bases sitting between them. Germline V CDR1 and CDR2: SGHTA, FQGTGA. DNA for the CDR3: TGTGCCAGCAGCCCCCAGAGTAGCTCCTACGAGCAGTACTTC. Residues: CASSPQSSSYEQYF.

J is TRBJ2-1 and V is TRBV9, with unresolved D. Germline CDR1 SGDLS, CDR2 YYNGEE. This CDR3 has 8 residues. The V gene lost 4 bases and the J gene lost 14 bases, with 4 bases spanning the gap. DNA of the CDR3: TGTGCCAGCAGCTTAGAGTTCTTC. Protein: CASSLEFF.